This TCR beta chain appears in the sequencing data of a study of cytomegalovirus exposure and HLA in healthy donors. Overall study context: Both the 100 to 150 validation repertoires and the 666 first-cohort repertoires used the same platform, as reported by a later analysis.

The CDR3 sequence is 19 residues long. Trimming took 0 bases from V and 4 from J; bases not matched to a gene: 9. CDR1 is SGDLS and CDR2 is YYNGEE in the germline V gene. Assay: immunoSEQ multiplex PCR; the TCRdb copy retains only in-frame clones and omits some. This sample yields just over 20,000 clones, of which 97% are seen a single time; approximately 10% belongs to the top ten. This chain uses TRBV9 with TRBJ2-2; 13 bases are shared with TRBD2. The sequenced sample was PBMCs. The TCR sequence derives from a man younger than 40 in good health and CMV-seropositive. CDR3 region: CASSVATWTSGRSTGELFF. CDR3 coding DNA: TGTGCCAGCAGCGTAGCTACATGGACTAGCGGGAGATCCACCGGGGAGCTGTTTTTT.